A selection of T cell receptor beta chains follows, all from one sample in a study of breast tumors, draining lymph nodes, adjacent tissues. TCRdb called the multiplex PCR reads again in MiXCR, with one record for every CDR3 protein. The top ten clones hold 4.3% of a sample with fewer than 200,000 distinct CDR3 sequences, 30% to 35% of them seen once. The sample taken for sequencing was axillary lymph node tissue. These receptors were taken from a female donor with breast cancer. Some clones in this sample may be carry-over from other donors' samples. Both conserved end residues are part of each CDR3. The D gene is left open where the match is weak. Rows give clone size only sometimes, using once, few, many, or a class for an expanded clone.

V gene	J gene	D gene	clone size	CDR3 DNA	CDR3 protein
TRBV7-6	TRBJ2-7	TRBD2	NA	TGTGCCAGCAGTTTGGGTGGCGGGAGAGGCGAGCAGTACTTC	CASSLGGGRGEQYF
TRBV19	TRBJ1-4	NA	once	TGTGCCAGTAGTAGAGGGGGAGTAGATGAAAAACTGTTTTTT	CASSRGGVDEKLFF
TRBV19	TRBJ1-2	TRBD1	NA	TGTGCCAGTACCCGAGGGGAGGGGACAGGGTCTTACGGCTACACCTTC	CASTRGEGTGSYGYTF
TRBV5-6	TRBJ2-7	TRBD1	NA	TGTGCCAGCAGCCTAGGACAGGCGGTCTTTATTTACGAGCAGTACTTC	CASSLGQAVFIYEQYF
TRBV2	TRBJ1-2	TRBD1	NA	TGTGCCGGACAGGGACGGAACTATGGCTACACCTTC	CAGQGRNYGYTF
TRBV4-2	TRBJ1-1	TRBD1	NA	TGTGCCAGCAGCCAAGAAGGGGACAGGGGGAGAACTGAAGCTTTCTTT	CASSQEGDRGRTEAFF
TRBV7-9	TRBJ2-2	NA	once	TGTGCCAGCAGCTTCGGGGGGCGCAAAACCGGGGAGCTGTTTTTT	CASSFGGRKTGELFF
TRBV5-5	TRBJ1-4	NA	many	TGTGCCAGCAGCTTGGCCAGCCTTCAAGAAAAACTGTTTTTT	CASSLASLQEKLFF
TRBV29-1	TRBJ1-3	TRBD1	many	TGCAGCGTCCACAACAGGGGAGGGAACACCATATATTTT	CSVHNRGGNTIYF
TRBV6-6	TRBJ2-7	TRBD1	many	TGTGCCAGCAGAACAGGGGAATCCGAGCAGTACTTC	CASRTGESEQYF
TRBV2	TRBJ1-6	NA	many	TGTGCCAGCAGTGAGGACACCTTTTATAATTCACCCCTCCACTTT	CASSEDTFYNSPLHF
TRBV29-1	TRBJ1-4	NA	many	TGCAGCGTTGTCGACTATTTGGAAAAACTGTTTTTT	CSVVDYLEKLFF
TRBV2	TRBJ1-3	NA	many	TGTGCCAGCAGTTCGGGAGAAGGAAACACCATATATTTT	CASSSGEGNTIYF
TRBV7-2	TRBJ2-7	NA	many	TGTGCCAGCAGCTTAGGGGGGGCCTCCTCCTACGAGCAGTACTTC	CASSLGGASSYEQYF
TRBV7-6	TRBJ2-3	NA	NA	TGTGCCAGCAGCTTAGGGGGTGCGGCAGATACGCAGTATTTT	CASSLGGAADTQYF
TRBV20-1	TRBJ2-7	NA	many	TGCAGTGCTAGTTACCAGGGCGGCTCCTACGAGCAGTACTTC	CSASYQGGSYEQYF
TRBV24-1	TRBJ1-2	NA	many	TGTGCCACCAGGCGGCAGGGAGAGCCTCTTTTCTTC	CATRRQGEPLFF
TRBV13	TRBJ2-3	TRBD1	many	TGTGCCAGCAGCCCCCGGACAGGCGCAGATACGCAGTATTTT	CASSPRTGADTQYF
TRBV20-1	TRBJ2-3	TRBD2	NA	TGCAGTGCTAGAGAAATAGCGGGGGGGCAAGTGGGGACAGATACGCAGTATTTT	CSAREIAGGQVGTDTQYF
TRBV7-2	TRBJ2-7	NA	many	TGTGCCAGCAGCTTAGTTCCCACTAGTAGCTCCTACGAGCAGTACTTC	CASSLVPTSSSYEQYF
TRBV4-1	TRBJ2-5	NA	many	TGCGCCAGCAGCCAAGAGGGCCGAAAAGAGACCCAGTACTTC	CASSQEGRKETQYF
TRBV6-2/TRBV6-3	TRBJ1-5	NA	few	TGTGCCAGCAGTTACTCCAGCAACTACAATCAGCCCCAGCATTTT	CASSYSSNYNQPQHF
TRBV12-5	TRBJ1-2	NA	many	TGTGCTAGTGGTTTGGGCAGCTTCTACGGCTACACCTTC	CASGLGSFYGYTF
TRBV20-1	TRBJ2-1	TRBD2	medium-sized	TGCAGTACTGTAGCGGGAGAGGTGTACAATGAGCAGTTCTTC	CSTVAGEVYNEQFF
TRBV10-2	TRBJ1-1	NA	NA	TGTGCCAGCAGTTACTCGCCTTTTGGGGTCATGAACACTGAAGCTTTCTTT	CASSYSPFGVMNTEAFF